This T cell receptor beta chain was captured in a study of shared clonotypes between healthy human individuals. Overall study context: The donors, two women and three men, were aged 18 to 49. Per donor, three plates held CD4 naive cells, three held CD4 memory, two held CD8 naive and one held CD8 memory.

Sequenced by immunoSEQ multiplex PCR; TCRdb stores in-frame clones only, minus some. The sample shows roughly 1.4 million clones, 98% of them seen only once. The germline V gene has CDR1 MNHNS and CDR2 SASEGT. V shed 4 bases and J shed 0 bases, with 11 bases lying between them. The CDR3 is 15 residues long. The chain links TRBV6-1 to TRBJ2-3; weak D call: TRBD2 (6 bases). The specimen was naive CD4+ T cells sorted from blood. Subset denoted: CD45RA+ positively selected. The receptor's source is a man aged 30 to 39 in good health. The CDR3 sequence is CASSALAPSTDTQYF. CDR3 coding DNA: TGTGCCAGCAGTGCCCTAGCGCCTAGCACAGATACGCAGTATTTT.